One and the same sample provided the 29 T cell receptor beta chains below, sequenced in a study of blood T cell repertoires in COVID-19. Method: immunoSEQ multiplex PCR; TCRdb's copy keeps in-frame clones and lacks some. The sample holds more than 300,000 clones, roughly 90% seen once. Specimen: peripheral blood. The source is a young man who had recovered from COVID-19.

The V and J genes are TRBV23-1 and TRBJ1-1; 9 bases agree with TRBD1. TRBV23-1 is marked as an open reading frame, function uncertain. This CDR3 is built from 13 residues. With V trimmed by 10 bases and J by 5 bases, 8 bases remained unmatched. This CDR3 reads CATARTGETEAFF. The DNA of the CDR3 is TGCGCCACCGCCCGGACAGGGGAAACTGAAGCTTTCTTT.

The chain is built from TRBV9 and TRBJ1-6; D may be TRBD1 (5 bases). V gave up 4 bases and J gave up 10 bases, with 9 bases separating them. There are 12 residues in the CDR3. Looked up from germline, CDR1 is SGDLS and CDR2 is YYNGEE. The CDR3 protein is CASSRDSSPLHF. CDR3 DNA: TGTGCCAGCAGCAGGGACTCGTCACCCCTCCACTTT.

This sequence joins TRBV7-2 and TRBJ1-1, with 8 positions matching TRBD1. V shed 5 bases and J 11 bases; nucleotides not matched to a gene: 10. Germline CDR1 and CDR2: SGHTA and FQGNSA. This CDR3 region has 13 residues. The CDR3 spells CASSIQPGQEAFF. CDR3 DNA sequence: TGTGCCAGCAGCATACAGCCGGGACAGGAGGCTTTCTTT.

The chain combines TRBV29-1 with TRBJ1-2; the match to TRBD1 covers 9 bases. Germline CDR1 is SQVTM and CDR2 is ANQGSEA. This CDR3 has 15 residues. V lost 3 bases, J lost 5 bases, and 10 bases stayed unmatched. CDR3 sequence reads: CSVESDRGNRYGYTF. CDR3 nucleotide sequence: TGCAGCGTTGAGTCCGACAGGGGGAATCGGTATGGCTACACCTTC.

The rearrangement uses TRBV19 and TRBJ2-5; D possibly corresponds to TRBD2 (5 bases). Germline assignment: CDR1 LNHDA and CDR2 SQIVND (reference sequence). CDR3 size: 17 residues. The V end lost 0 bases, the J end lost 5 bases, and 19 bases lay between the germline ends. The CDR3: CASSIDHGLAAKETQYF. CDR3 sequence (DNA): TGTGCCAGTAGTATAGATCACGGGCTAGCAGCTAAGGAGACCCAGTACTTC.

The CDR3, as DNA: TGTGCCAGCAGTCGCGGGAGCATGTCAGATACGCAGTATTTT. Its protein product is CASSRGSMSDTQYF. The chain joins TRBV2 to TRBJ2-3, with 7 nucleotides matching TRBD2. The CDR3 length is 14 residues. The trim removed 5 bases at V and 4 bases at J, leaving 6 bases unmatched. CDR1 and CDR2 from the germline V gene are SNHLY and FYNNEI.

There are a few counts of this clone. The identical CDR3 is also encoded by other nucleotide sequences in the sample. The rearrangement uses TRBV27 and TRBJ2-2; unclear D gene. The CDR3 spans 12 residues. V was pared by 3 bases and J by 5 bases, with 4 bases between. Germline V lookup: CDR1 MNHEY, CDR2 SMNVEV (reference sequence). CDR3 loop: CASSFGTGELFF. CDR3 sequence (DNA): TGTGCCAGCAGTTTCGGGACCGGGGAGCTGTTTTTT.

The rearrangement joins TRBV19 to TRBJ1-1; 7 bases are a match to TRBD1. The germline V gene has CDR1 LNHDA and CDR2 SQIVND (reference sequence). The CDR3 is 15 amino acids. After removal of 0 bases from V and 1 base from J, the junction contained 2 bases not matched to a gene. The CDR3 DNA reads TGTGCCAGTAGTATAGAGGACAGGTCGAACACTGAAGCTTTCTTT. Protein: CASSIEDRSNTEAFF.

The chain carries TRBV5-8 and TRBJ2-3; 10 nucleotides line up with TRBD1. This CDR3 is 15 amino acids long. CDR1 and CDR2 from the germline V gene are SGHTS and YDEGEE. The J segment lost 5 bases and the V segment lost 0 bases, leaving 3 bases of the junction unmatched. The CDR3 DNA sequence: TGTGCCAGCAGCTTGGGACAGGGGGCTGAAGATACGCAGTATTTT. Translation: CASSLGQGAEDTQYF.

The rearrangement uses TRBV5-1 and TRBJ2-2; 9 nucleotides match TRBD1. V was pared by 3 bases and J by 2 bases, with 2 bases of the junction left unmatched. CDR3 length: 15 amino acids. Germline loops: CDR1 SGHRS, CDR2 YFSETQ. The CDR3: CASSSDRGNTGELFF. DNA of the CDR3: TGCGCCAGCAGCTCGGACAGGGGAAACACCGGGGAGCTGTTTTTT.

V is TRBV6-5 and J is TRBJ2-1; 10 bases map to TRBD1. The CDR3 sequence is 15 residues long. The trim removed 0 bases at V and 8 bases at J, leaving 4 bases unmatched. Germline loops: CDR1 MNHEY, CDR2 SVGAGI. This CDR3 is CASSYSWTGGYEQFF. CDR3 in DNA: TGTGCCAGCAGTTACTCGTGGACAGGGGGGTATGAGCAGTTCTTC.

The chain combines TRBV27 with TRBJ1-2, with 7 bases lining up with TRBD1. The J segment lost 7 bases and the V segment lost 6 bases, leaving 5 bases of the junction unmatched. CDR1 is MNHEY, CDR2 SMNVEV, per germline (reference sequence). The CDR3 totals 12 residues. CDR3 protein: CASSNRGGGYTF. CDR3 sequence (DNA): TGTGCCAGCAGCAACAGGGGCGGTGGCTACACCTTC.

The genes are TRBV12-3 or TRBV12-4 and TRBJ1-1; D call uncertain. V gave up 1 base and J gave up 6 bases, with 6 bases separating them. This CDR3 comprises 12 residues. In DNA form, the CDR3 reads TGTGCCAGCAGTTTAGGGAGTGCTGAAGCTTTCTTT. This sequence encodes CASSLGSAEAFF.

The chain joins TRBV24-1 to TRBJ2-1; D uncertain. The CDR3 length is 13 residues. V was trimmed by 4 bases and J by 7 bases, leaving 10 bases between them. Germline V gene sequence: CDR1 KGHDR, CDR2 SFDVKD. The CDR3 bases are TGTGCCACCAGTGACCCGGGTTTGAATGAGCAGTTCTTC. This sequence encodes CATSDPGLNEQFF.

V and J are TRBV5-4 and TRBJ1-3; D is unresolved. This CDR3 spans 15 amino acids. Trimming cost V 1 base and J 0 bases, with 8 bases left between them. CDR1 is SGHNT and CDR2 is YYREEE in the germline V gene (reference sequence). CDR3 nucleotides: TGTGCCAGCAGCTTGCACGGGAGCTCTGGAAACACCATATATTTT. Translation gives CASSLHGSSGNTIYF. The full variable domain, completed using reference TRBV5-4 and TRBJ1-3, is ETGVTQSPTHLIKTRGQQVTLRCSSQSGHNTVSWYQQALGQGPQFIFQYYREEENGRGNFPPRFSGLQFPNYSSELNVNALELDDSALYLCASSLHGSSGNTIYFGEGSWLTVV.

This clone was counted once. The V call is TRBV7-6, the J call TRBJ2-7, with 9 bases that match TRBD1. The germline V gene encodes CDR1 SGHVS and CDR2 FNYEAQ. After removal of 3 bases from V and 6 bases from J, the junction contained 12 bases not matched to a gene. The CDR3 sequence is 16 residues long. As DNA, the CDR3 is TGTGCCAGCAGCTTCCTTCCGGGACAGGGAAATAGCGAGCAGTACTTC. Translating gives CASSFLPGQGNSEQYF. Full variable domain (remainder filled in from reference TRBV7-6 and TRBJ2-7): GAGVSQSPRYKVTKRGQDVALRCDPISGHVSLYWYRQALGQGPEFLTYFNYEAQQDKSGLPNDRFSAERPEGSISTLTIQRTEQRDSAMYRCASSFLPGQGNSEQYFGPGTRLTVT.

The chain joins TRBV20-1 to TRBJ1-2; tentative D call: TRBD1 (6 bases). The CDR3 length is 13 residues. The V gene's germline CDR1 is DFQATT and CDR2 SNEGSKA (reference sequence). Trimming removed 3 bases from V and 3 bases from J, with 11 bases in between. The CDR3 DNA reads TGCAGTGCTAGTCCGACAGGAGACTATGGCTACACCTTC. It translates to CSASPTGDYGYTF.

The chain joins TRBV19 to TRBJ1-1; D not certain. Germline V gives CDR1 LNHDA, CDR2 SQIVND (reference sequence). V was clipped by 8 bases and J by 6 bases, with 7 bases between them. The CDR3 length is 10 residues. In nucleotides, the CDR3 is TGTGCCAGTGTGGCCGCTGAAGCTTTCTTT. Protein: CASVAAEAFF. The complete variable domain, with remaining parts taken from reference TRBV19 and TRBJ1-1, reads DGGITQSPKYLFRKEGQNVTLSCEQNLNHDAMYWYRQDPGQGLRLIYYSQIVNDFQKGDIAEGYSVSREKKESFPLTVTSAQKNPTAFYLCASVAAEAFFGQGTRLTVV.

CDR3 DNA: TGTGCCACCAGTGATCCAGGGGGAGGCTACACCTTC. Its protein is CATSDPGGGYTF. V is TRBV24-1 and J is TRBJ1-2; 7 bases match TRBD1. Germline trimming cut 3 bases from V and 8 bases from J; bases unmatched to any gene: 2. CDR1 KGHDR and CDR2 SFDVKD come from the germline V gene. The CDR3 spans 12 residues.

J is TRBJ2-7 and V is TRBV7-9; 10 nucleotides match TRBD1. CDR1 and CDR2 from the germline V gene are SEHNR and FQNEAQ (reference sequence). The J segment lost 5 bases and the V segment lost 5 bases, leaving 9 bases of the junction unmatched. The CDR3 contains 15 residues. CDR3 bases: TGTGCCAGCAGCCTATCCGGGACAGGGGTCGACGAGCAGTACTTC. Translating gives CASSLSGTGVDEQYF.

The CDR3 DNA is TGTGCCTCCGCCGGGGACACCGGGGAGCTGTTTTTT. This codes for CASAGDTGELFF. The J gene is TRBJ2-2, the V gene TRBV10-3; TRBD2 might be the D (5 bases). CDR1 ENHRY and CDR2 SYGVKD come from the germline V gene. CDR3 length: 12 amino acids. Trimming left V 11 bases short and J 3 bases short, with 10 bases between.

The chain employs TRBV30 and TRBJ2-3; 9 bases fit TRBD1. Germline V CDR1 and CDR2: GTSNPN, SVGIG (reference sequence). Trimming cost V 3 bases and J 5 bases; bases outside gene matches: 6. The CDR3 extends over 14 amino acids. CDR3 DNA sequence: TGTGCCTGGAGCAAAGCGGGACAGGGAGATACGCAGTATTTT. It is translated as CAWSKAGQGDTQYF.

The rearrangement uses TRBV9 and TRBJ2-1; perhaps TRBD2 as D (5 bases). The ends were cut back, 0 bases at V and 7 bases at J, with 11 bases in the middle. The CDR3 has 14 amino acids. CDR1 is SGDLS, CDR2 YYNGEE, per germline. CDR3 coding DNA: TGTGCCAGCAGCGTAGAAGGAACGGGGAATGAGCAGTTCTTC. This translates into CASSVEGTGNEQFF.

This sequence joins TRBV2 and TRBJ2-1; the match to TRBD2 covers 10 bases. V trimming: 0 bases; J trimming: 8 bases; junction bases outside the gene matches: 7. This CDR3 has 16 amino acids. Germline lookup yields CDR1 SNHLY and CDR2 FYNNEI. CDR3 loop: CASSEAYSGRIDEQFF. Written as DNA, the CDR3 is TGTGCCAGCAGTGAAGCGTATAGCGGGAGGATTGATGAGCAGTTCTTC.

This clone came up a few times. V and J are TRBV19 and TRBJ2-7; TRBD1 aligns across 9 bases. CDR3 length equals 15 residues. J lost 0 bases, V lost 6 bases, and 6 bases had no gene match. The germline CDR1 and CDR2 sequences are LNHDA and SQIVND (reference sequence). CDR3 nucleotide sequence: TGTGCCAGTAGGAGGACAGGGGAGGGCTCCTACGAGCAGTACTTC. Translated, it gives CASRRTGEGSYEQYF.

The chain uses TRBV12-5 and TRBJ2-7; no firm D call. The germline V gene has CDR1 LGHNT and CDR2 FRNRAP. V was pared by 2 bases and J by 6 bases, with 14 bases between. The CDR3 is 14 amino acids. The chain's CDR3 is CASGLLGSASEQYF. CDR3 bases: TGTGCTAGTGGTTTGCTAGGATCCGCTTCCGAGCAGTACTTC. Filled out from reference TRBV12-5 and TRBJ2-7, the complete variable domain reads DARVTQTPRHKVTEMGQEVTMRCQPILGHNTVFWYRQTMMQGLELLAYFRNRAPLDDSGMPKDRFSAEMPDATLATLKIQPSEPRDSAVYFCASGLLGSASEQYFGPGTRLTVT.

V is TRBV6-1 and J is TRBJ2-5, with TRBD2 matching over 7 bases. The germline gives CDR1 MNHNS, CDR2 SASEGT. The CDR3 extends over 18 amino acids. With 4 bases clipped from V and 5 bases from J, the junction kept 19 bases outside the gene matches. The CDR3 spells CASSVVVEREQGMETQYF. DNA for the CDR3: TGTGCCAGCAGTGTTGTGGTCGAGCGGGAACAAGGGATGGAGACCCAGTACTTC.

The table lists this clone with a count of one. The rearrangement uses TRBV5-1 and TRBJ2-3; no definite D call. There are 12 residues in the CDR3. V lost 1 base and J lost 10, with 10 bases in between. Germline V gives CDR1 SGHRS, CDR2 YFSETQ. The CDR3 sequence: CASSLYPAAQYF. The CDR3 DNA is TGCGCCAGCAGCTTGTACCCCGCGGCGCAGTATTTT.

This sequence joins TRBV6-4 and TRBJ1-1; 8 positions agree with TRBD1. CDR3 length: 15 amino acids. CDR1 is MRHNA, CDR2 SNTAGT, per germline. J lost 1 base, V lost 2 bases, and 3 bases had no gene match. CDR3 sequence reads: CASSDDGQGNTEAFF. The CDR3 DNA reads TGTGCCAGCAGTGACGATGGACAGGGGAACACTGAAGCTTTCTTT.